The rows below give T cell receptor beta chains drawn from one sample of a study of CD8 T cells in Susac syndrome. From the immunoSEQ multiplex PCR reads, TCRdb called clonotypes with MiXCR, one entry per CDR3 protein. This table has roughly 150,000 distinct CDR3 sequences, approximately 94% appearing once. Sequencing was carried out using CD4+ T cells from PBMCs. These receptors were collected from a human donor with Susac syndrome. The CDR3 runs from the conserved cysteine through the conserved F or W. The order of the fields is D gene, J gene, clone size, V gene, CDR3 DNA, CDR3 protein. The D gene is left open where the match is weak. A row's size may be missing; if present it is once, few, many or a size class.

D: .
J: TRBJ2-2
size: .
V: TRBV3-1
DNA: TGTGCCAGCAGCCGCCCAAGGGAGGTTCCCGGGGAGCTGTTTTTT
CDR3: CASSRPREVPGELFF

D: .
J: TRBJ2-1
size: .
V: TRBV29-1
DNA: TGCAGCGCCGGAGGGCAGCTGGGGTGGTCAGAGCAGTTCTTC
CDR3: CSAGGQLGWSEQFF

D: .
J: TRBJ2-6
size: .
V: TRBV12-3/TRBV12-4
DNA: TGTGCCAGCAGCCCTCCCTTTGTAGTCTCTGGGGCCAACGTCCTGACTTTC
CDR3: CASSPPFVVSGANVLTF

D: .
J: TRBJ2-7
size: .
V: TRBV6-4
DNA: TGTGCCAGCACCAAACATGGGGACCACTCCTACGAGCAGTACTTC
CDR3: CASTKHGDHSYEQYF

D: .
J: TRBJ2-3
size: .
V: TRBV20-1
DNA: TGCAGTGTCACACAAGGGGGTCCAGATACGCAGTATTTT
CDR3: CSVTQGGPDTQYF

D: .
J: TRBJ2-5
size: .
V: TRBV5-1
DNA: TGCGCCAGCAGCGGGGGCCACCTGGGAGAGACCCAGTACTTC
CDR3: CASSGGHLGETQYF

D: .
J: TRBJ2-7
size: .
V: TRBV9
DNA: TGTGCCAGCAGCGTAGTGGGCCAAGGGGGCGAGCAGTACTTC
CDR3: CASSVVGQGGEQYF

D: TRBD1
J: TRBJ2-7
size: .
V: TRBV5-4
DNA: TGTGCCAGCAGCACCAGGACAGGGATCGAGCAGTACTTC
CDR3: CASSTRTGIEQYF

D: TRBD1
J: TRBJ2-5
size: once
V: TRBV2
DNA: TGTGCCAGCAGTCGAGACAGGGGGCAAGAGACCCAGTACTTC
CDR3: CASSRDRGQETQYF

D: .
J: TRBJ2-5
size: .
V: TRBV14
DNA: TGTGCCAGCAGCCAAGAAACTGGGCGTCGGGAGACCCAGTACTTC
CDR3: CASSQETGRRETQYF

D: .
J: TRBJ1-1
size: .
V: TRBV29-1
DNA: TGCAGCGTTGAAGAAGGCGGGACACCCGTCAAGGGAGCTTTCTTT
CDR3: CSVEEGGTPVKGAFF

D: .
J: TRBJ2-3
size: .
V: TRBV29-1
DNA: TGCAGCGTGGGGGCAGGGTCCGGCACAGATACGCAGTATTTT
CDR3: CSVGAGSGTDTQYF

D: TRBD2
J: TRBJ2-7
size: .
V: TRBV6-1
DNA: TGTGCCAGCAGTGAGGGACTAGCGGGGGGGTGGGGCGAGCAGTACTTC
CDR3: CASSEGLAGGWGEQYF

D: .
J: TRBJ2-1
size: .
V: TRBV7-2
DNA: TGTGCCAGCAGCGTCGGTGGGGGGCACTACAATGAGCAGTTCTTC
CDR3: CASSVGGGHYNEQFF

D: TRBD2
J: TRBJ2-7
size: .
V: TRBV7-2
DNA: TGTGCCAGCAGCTTAGCGCCGGGACTAGCTGGGTACGAGCAGTACTTC
CDR3: CASSLAPGLAGYEQYF

D: TRBD2
J: TRBJ2-3
size: .
V: TRBV18
DNA: TGTGCCAGCTCAAAGCGGGGAGACACAGATACGCAGTATTTT
CDR3: CASSKRGDTDTQYF

D: .
J: TRBJ2-5
size: .
V: TRBV20-1
DNA: TGCAGTGCTAGTGTGGCGGATACAGATGGGACCCAGTACTTC
CDR3: CSASVADTDGTQYF

D: .
J: TRBJ2-7
size: .
V: TRBV14
DNA: TGTGCCAGCAGTGCATACGGGGCCGAGCAGTACTTC
CDR3: CASSAYGAEQYF

D: TRBD1
J: TRBJ1-2
size: .
V: TRBV15
DNA: TGTGCCACCGCCCAACGGAGGACAGGCAACTATGGCTACACCTTC
CDR3: CATAQRRTGNYGYTF

D: .
J: TRBJ2-1
size: .
V: TRBV3-1
DNA: TGTGCCAGCAGCTCTCTTTACCCGGGCAATGAGCAGTTCTTC
CDR3: CASSSLYPGNEQFF